Listed here is a single T cell receptor (beta chain). The source of the sample is a study of T cell repertoires in cytomegalovirus infection. Study summary: CMV infection together with matching HLA type was indicated by public TCR beta signatures.

MiXCR, applied by TCRdb to the reads, yields one record per CDR3 protein. The profile shows 400,000 or so distinct CDR3 sequences, approximately 30% of them singletons. V gave up 7 bases and J gave up 7 bases, with 16 bases separating them. Germline assignment: CDR1 MDHEN and CDR2 SYDVKM. The CDR3 runs 13 residues. Sequenced: PBMCs. The origin of this receptor is a human donor in good health (CMV status not recorded). Some clones in this sample may be carry-over from other donors' samples. V and J are TRBV28 and TRBJ1-1, with D possibly being TRBD1 (6 bases). The CDR3 DNA reads TGTGCCAGCATCCTCCGGGGGGCAGGTGAAGCTTTCTTT. Its protein is CASILRGAGEAFF.